A single sample is the source of the 17 T cell receptor beta chains below, sequenced in a study of identifying expanded T cells in peripheral blood. TCRdb keeps only in-frame clones here, not all; method: immunoSEQ multiplex PCR. This sample has around 91,000 clones, with about 91% found just once. Sequencing was performed on blood. Receptors originate from a person aged 18 to 75 in good health.

This clone was detected only a few times. V and J are TRBV5-4 and TRBJ1-1; the match to TRBD1 covers 10 bases. CDR1 is SGHNT, CDR2 YYREEE, per germline (reference sequence). The CDR3 is made up of 14 amino acids. Trimming at V came to 4 bases and at J to 4 bases, leaving 4 bases not matched to a gene. For the CDR3, the DNA is TGTGCCAGCAGCGAAGACAGGGGGCGCACTGAAGCTTTCTTT. Translating it yields CASSEDRGRTEAFF.

This chain uses TRBV6-1 with TRBJ2-5; TRBD1 is a possible D gene (6 bases). Trimming removed 3 bases from V and 1 base from J, with 15 bases in between. Germline V CDR1 and CDR2: MNHNS, SASEGT. The length of the CDR3 is 16 residues. The CDR3 sequence: CASSDFGRGVQETQYF. CDR3 DNA sequence: TGTGCCAGCAGTGATTTTGGCAGGGGCGTCCAAGAGACCCAGTACTTC.

The V and J genes are TRBV30 and TRBJ1-3, with D perhaps TRBD1 (6 bases). This CDR3 has 14 amino acids. V lost 2 bases to trimming and J lost 2 bases, with 10 bases between them. CDR1 and CDR2 (germline): GTSNPN, SVGIG (reference sequence). The CDR3 DNA is TGTGCCTGGAGTACGGCAGGGGCTGGAAACACCATATATTTT. This codes for CAWSTAGAGNTIYF.

This clone was seen only a few times. V and J are TRBV29-1 and TRBJ1-2; D gene uncertain. This CDR3 is built from 11 residues. The V end was cut by 3 bases, the J end by 8 bases, with 10 bases between. Germline V gives CDR1 SQVTM, CDR2 ANQGSEA. CDR3 DNA: TGCAGCGTTGAGTCCGGGATAGGCTACACCTTC. Its translation: CSVESGIGYTF. The full variable domain, rest sourced from reference TRBV29-1 and TRBJ1-2, is SAVISQKPSRDICQRGTSLTIQCQVDSQVTMMFWYRQQPGQSLTLIATANQGSEATYESGFVIDKFPISRPNLTFSTLTVSNMSPEDSSIYLCSVESGIGYTFGSGTRLTVV.

This chain joins TRBV7-8 and TRBJ2-7; 9 bases map to TRBD1. Germline V gene data show CDR1 as SGHVS and CDR2 as FQNEAQ. The V segment lost 5 bases and the J segment 2 bases; nucleotides outside the gene matches: 7. The CDR3 length is 15 residues. CDR3 sequence: CASSPGQGPTYEQYF. For the CDR3, the DNA is TGTGCCAGCAGCCCCGGACAGGGGCCAACCTACGAGCAGTACTTC.

The rearrangement uses TRBV14 and TRBJ1-2; TRBD1 aligns across 10 bases. CDR3 length: 15 residues. Trimming at V came to 1 base and at J to 4 bases, leaving 3 bases not matched to a gene. Germline values: CDR1 SGHDN, CDR2 FVKESK. The CDR3 is CASSQGWTGGYGYTF. For the CDR3, the DNA is TGTGCCAGCAGCCAAGGATGGACAGGGGGCTATGGCTACACCTTC.

CDR3 sequence reads: CASSPSGRTTGELFF. For the CDR3, the DNA is TGTGCCAGCAGCCCCTCAGGGAGGACTACCGGGGAGCTGTTTTTT. The chain employs TRBV5-4 and TRBJ2-2; weak D call: TRBD2 (6 bases). The CDR3 is 15 residues long. The germline CDR1 and CDR2 sequences are SGHNT and YYREEE (reference sequence). V was cut by 4 bases and J by 5 bases, with 15 bases left in between.

This clone was counted a few times. CDR3 sequence (DNA): TGTGCCAGCAGTGACTCGGCAGGAGAGGCCGAGCAGTACTTC. Translated, it gives CASSDSAGEAEQYF. This sequence joins TRBV6-4 and TRBJ2-7; D unclear. Germline V CDR1 and CDR2: MRHNA, SNTAGT. This CDR3 has 14 amino acids. V was shortened by 0 bases and J by 6 bases, with 12 bases between the two germline ends.

The chain couples TRBV19 to TRBJ1-5; a weak D match, TRBD1 (5 bases). V dropped 4 bases and J dropped 4 bases, with 20 bases sitting between them. Germline-derived CDR1 and CDR2 are LNHDA and SQIVND (reference sequence). This CDR3 spans 17 amino acids. The CDR3 nucleotides are TGTGCCAGTAGTAGAAAGCCCACCGGGACCGAGAATCAGCCCCAGCATTTT. Translating gives CASSRKPTGTENQPQHF.

The genes are TRBV2 and TRBJ1-4; 8 nucleotides line up with TRBD1. CDR1 is SNHLY and CDR2 is FYNNEI in the germline V gene. This CDR3 is 15 amino acids long. After removal of 5 bases from V and 4 bases from J, the junction contained 6 bases not matched to a gene. CDR3 sequence reads: CASSPRQGSNEKLFF. CDR3 bases: TGTGCCAGCAGTCCTAGACAGGGGAGTAATGAAAAACTGTTTTTT.

This sequence joins TRBV28 and TRBJ1-2; 10 nucleotides match TRBD1. Germline CDR1 MDHEN, CDR2 SYDVKM. The J segment lost 8 bases and the V segment lost 7 bases, leaving 19 bases of the junction unmatched. This CDR3 comprises 17 residues. The CDR3 DNA reads TGTGCCAGCACCTCAACCGGGACAGGGGATATCGCCTGGGGCTACACCTTC. Its translation is CASTSTGTGDIAWGYTF.

The chain uses TRBV6-5 and TRBJ2-3; D call uncertain. The CDR3 is 15 residues long. Germline assignment: CDR1 MNHEY and CDR2 SVGAGI. V lost 0 bases to trimming and J lost 4 bases, with 11 bases between them. As DNA, the CDR3 is TGTGCCAGCAGTTACTCCGTAGCCACCGCAGATACGCAGTATTTT. Amino acid sequence: CASSYSVATADTQYF.

The rearrangement joins TRBV2 to TRBJ2-7, with 9 positions matching TRBD1. The trim removed 6 bases at V and 3 bases at J, leaving 3 bases unmatched. Looked up from germline, CDR1 is SNHLY and CDR2 is FYNNEI. This CDR3 comprises 13 residues. In DNA form, the CDR3 reads TGTGCCAGCAGGGAGGACAGGGGCTACGAGCAGTACTTC. Protein: CASREDRGYEQYF.

The chain has TRBV10-3 and TRBJ2-7; D is tentatively TRBD1 or TRBD2 (5 bases each). This CDR3 spans 15 amino acids. Germline V gives CDR1 ENHRY, CDR2 SYGVKD. Trimming shortened V by 0 bases and J by 5 bases, and 14 bases separated the two germline ends. The chain's CDR3 is CAISESQGARDEQYF. DNA for the CDR3: TGTGCCATCAGTGAGTCGCAGGGCGCGAGGGACGAGCAGTACTTC.

About this clone: One end of the junction fails to match germline, which may point to a read error. V gene TRBV2 combines with J gene TRBJ2-2; D is uncertain. The germline V gene encodes CDR1 SNHLY and CDR2 FYNNEI. This CDR3 has 13 residues. The CDR3 DNA follows: TGTGCCATCAGTGACTCCGGATCCGGGGAGCTGTTTTTT. Residues: CAISDSGSGELFF. Using reference TRBV2 and TRBJ2-2 for the parts outside the CDR3, the full variable domain is EPEVTQTPSHQVTQMGQEVILRCVPISNHLYFYWYRQILGQKVEFLVSFYNNEISEKSEIFDDQFSVERPDGSNFTLKIRSTKLEDSAMYFCAISDSGSGELFFGEGSRLTVL.

The CDR3 loop reads CSVVIANQPQHF. In DNA, the CDR3 is TGCAGCGTTGTCATTGCCAATCAGCCCCAGCATTTT. This chain connects TRBV29-1 to TRBJ1-5; D ambiguous. The V end was cut by 4 bases, the J end by 3 bases, with 7 bases between. Looked up from germline, CDR1 is SQVTM and CDR2 is ANQGSEA. The CDR3 is made up of 12 amino acids.

V usage is TRBV27 and J usage is TRBJ1-2, with D possibly TRBD1 on 5 matching bases. V lost 6 bases to trimming and J lost 8 bases, with 13 bases between them. The CDR3 has 12 residues. Germline values: CDR1 MNHEY, CDR2 SMNVEV (reference sequence). Here the CDR3 reads CASSSTWGGYTF. DNA for the CDR3: TGTGCCAGCAGCTCCACTTGGGGGGGCTACACCTTC.